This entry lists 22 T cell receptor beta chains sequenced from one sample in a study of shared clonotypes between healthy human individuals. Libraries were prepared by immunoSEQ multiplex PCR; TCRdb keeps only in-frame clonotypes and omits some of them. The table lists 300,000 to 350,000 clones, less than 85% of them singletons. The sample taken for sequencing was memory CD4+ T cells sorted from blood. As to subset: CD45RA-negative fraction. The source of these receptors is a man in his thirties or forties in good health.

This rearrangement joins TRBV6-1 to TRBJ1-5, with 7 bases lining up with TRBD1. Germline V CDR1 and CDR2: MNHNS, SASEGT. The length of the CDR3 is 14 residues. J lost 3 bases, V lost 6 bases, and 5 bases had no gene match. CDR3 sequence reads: CASRPGTVNQPQHF. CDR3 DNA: TGTGCCAGCAGACCCGGGACAGTCAATCAGCCCCAGCATTTT.

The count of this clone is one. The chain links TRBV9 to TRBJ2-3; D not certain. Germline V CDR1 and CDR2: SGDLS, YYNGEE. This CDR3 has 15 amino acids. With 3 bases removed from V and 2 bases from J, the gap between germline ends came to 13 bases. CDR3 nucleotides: TGTGCCAGCAGCGAGGTTGGATTCTTCACAGATACGCAGTATTTT. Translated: CASSEVGFFTDTQYF.

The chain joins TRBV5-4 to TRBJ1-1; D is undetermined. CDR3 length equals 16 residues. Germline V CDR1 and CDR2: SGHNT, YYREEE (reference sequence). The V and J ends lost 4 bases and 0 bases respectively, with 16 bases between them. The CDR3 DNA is TGTGCCAGCAGCCAGGAGTCGTATGGGATGAACACTGAAGCTTTCTTT. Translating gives CASSQESYGMNTEAFF.

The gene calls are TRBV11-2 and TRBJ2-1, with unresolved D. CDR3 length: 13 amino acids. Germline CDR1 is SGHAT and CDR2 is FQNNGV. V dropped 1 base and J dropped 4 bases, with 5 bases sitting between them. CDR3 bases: TGTGCCAGCAGCTTAGGAGAGTACAATGAGCAGTTCTTC. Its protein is CASSLGEYNEQFF.

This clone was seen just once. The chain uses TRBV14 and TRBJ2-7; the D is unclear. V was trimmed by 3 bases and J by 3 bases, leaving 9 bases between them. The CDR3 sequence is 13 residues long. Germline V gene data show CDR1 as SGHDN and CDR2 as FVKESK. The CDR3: CASSHHNSYEQYF. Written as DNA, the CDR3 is TGTGCCAGCAGCCACCACAACAGCTACGAGCAGTACTTC.

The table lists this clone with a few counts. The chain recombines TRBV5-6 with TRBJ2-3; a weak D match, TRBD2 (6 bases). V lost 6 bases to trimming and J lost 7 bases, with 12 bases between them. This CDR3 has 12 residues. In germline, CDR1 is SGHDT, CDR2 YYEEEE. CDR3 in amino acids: CASTVGGYTQYF. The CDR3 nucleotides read TGTGCCAGCACCGTTGGGGGGTATACGCAGTATTTT.

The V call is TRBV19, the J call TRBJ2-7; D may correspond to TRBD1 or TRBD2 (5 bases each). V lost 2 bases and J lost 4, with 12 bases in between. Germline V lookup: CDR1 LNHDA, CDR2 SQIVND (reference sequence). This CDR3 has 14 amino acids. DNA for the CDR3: TGTGCCAGTAGTATAACCCTGGGACGGTACGAGCAGTACTTC. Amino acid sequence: CASSITLGRYEQYF.

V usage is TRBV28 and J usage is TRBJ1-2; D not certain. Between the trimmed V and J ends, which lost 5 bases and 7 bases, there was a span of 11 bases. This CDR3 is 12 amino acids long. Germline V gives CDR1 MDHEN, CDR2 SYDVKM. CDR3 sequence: CASSARRVGYTF. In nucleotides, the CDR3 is TGTGCCAGCAGTGCAAGAAGGGTTGGCTACACCTTC.

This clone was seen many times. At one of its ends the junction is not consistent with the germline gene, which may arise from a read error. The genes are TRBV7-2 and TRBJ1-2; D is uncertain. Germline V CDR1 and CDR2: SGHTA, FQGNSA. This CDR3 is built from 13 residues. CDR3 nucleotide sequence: TGTGCCAGCAGCCCCGAACCTGTCTATGGCCACACCTTC. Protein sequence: CASSPEPVYGHTF.

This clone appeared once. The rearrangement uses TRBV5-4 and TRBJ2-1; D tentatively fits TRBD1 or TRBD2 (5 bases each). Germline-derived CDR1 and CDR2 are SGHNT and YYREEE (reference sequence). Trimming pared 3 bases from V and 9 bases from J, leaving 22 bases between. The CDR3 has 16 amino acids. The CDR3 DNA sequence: TGTGCCAGCAGCTCCCGCGTGGGGCCGGGAAACACTGAGCAGTTCTTC. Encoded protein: CASSSRVGPGNTEQFF.

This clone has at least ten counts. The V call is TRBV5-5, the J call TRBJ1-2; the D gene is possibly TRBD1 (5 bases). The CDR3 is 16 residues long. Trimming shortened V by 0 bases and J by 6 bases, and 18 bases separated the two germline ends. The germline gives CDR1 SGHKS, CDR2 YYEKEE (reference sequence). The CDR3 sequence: CASSLVTTGTKDGYTF. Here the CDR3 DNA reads TGTGCCAGCAGCTTGGTAACAACAGGTACTAAGGATGGCTACACCTTC.

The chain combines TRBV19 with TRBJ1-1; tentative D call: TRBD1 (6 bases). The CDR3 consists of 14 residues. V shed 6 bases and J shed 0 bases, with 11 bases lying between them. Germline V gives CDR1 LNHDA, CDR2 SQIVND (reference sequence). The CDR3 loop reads CASRGGLMNTEAFF. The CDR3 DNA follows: TGTGCCAGTAGAGGGGGGCTAATGAACACTGAAGCTTTCTTT.

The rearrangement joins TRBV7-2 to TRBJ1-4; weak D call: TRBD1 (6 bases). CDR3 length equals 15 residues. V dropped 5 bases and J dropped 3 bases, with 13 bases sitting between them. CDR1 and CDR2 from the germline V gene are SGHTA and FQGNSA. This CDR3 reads CASSPLGGSNEKLFF. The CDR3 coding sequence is TGTGCCAGCAGCCCCCTAGGGGGGTCTAATGAAAAACTGTTTTTT.

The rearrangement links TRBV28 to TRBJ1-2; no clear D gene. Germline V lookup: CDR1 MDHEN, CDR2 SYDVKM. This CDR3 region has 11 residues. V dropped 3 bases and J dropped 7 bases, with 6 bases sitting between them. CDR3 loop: CASSFRFGYTF. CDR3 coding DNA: TGTGCCAGCAGTTTTCGGTTTGGCTACACCTTC.

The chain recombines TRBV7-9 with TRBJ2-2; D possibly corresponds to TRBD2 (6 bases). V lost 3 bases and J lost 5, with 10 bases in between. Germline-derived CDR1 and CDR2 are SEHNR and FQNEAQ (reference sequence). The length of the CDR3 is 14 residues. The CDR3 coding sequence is TGTGCCAGCAGCTTCGGGGGAGGTACCGGGGAGCTGTTTTTT. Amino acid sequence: CASSFGGGTGELFF. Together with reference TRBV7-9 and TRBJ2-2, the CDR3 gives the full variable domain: DTGVSQNPRHKITKRGQNVTFRCDPISEHNRLYWYRQTLGQGPEFLTYFQNEAQLEKSRLLSDRFSAERPKGSFSTLEIQRTEQGDSAMYLCASSFGGGTGELFFGEGSRLTVL.

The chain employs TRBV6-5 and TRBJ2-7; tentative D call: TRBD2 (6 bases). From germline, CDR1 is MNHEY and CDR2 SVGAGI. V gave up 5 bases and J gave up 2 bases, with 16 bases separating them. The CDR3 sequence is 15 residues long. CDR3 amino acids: CASSPYSGAPYEQYF. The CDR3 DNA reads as TGTGCCAGCAGTCCATATAGCGGAGCCCCCTACGAGCAGTACTTC.

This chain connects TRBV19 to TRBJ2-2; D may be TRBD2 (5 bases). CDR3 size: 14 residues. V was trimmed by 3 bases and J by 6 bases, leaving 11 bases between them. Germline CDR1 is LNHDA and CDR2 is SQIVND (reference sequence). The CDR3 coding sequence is TGTGCCAGTAGTATCAGAGGGTTGGCCGGGGAGCTGTTTTTT. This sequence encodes CASSIRGLAGELFF.

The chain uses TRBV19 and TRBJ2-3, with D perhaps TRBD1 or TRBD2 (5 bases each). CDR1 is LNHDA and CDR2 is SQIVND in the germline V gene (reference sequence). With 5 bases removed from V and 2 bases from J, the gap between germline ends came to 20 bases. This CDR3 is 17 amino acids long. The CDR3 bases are TGTGCCAGTAGTCGAGTTAGGGGAGAAGTCTCCACAGATACGCAGTATTTT. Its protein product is CASSRVRGEVSTDTQYF.

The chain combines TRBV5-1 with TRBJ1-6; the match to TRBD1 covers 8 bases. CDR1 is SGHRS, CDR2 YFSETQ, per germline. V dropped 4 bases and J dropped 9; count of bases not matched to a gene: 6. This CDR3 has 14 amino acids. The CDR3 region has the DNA TGCGCCAGCAGCCAGGGGGCGGGAGGTTCACCCCTCCACTTT. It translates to CASSQGAGGSPLHF.

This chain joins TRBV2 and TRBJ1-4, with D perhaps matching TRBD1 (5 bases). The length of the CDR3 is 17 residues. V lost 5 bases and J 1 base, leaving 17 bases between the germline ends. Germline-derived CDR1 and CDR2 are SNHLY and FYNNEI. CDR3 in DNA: TGTGCCAGCAGTACGTCCGGGACCTCCCTAACTAATGAAAAACTGTTTTTT. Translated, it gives CASSTSGTSLTNEKLFF.

CDR3 residues: CASSLGLQSPLHF. CDR3 in DNA: TGTGCCAGCAGCTTAGGGCTCCAGTCACCCCTCCACTTT. This rearrangement joins TRBV7-9 to TRBJ1-6, with D uncertain. Per germline, CDR1 SEHNR and CDR2 FQNEAQ (reference sequence). This CDR3 contains 13 residues. V lost 1 base, J lost 10 bases, and 8 bases lay in between.

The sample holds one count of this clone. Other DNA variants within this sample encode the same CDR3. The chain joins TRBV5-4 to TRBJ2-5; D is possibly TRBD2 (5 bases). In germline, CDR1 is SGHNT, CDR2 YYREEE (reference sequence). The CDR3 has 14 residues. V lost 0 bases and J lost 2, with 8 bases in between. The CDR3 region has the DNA TGTGCCAGCAGCTTGGCCAGCGGACAAGAGACCCAGTACTTC. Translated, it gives CASSLASGQETQYF. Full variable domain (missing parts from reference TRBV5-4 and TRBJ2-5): ETGVTQSPTHLIKTRGQQVTLRCSSQSGHNTVSWYQQALGQGPQFIFQYYREEENGRGNFPPRFSGLQFPNYSSELNVNALELDDSALYLCASSLASGQETQYFGPGTRLLVL.